This TCR beta chain comes out of a study of blood T cell repertoires in COVID-19. Study background: The samples span acute and convalescent COVID-19 from the United States, Italy and Spain. PBMCs, B-cell-depleted T cells, or T cells provided the cDNA or gDNA that made up the material.

This CDR3 has 14 residues. In the original analysis: Amplification of reference gene primers was used by the study to estimate nucleated cell counts. The protocol was immunoSEQ multiplex PCR, while the TCRdb copy is restricted to in-frame clones and leaves out a portion. The DNA gave D and trimming, while V, J and clone size come from that table. The sample has 250,000 to 300,000 clones; roughly 85% are singletons. The sequencing sample was made of peripheral blood. The rearrangement links TRBV21-1 to TRBJ2-1; no check of the table's D call, TRBD1, against the DNA was made. TRBV21-1 is a listed pseudogene. This TCR derives from a man aged 45-60 years with active or convalescent COVID-19. CDR3 in amino acids: CASSKENRAHEQFF. CDR3 DNA sequence: TGTGCCAGCAGCAAGGAGAACAGGGCCCATGAGCAGTTCTTC.